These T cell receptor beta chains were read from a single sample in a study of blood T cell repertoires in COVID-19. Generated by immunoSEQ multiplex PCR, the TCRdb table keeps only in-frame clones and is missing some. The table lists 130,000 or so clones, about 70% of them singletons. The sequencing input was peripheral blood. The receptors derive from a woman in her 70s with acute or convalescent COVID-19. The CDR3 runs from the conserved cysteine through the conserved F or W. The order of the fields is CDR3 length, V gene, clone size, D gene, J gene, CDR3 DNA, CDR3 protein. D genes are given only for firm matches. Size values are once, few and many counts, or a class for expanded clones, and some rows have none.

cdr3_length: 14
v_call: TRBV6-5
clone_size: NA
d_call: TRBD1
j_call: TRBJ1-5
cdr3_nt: TGTGCCAGCAACCCACAGGGGAAGGGTCAGCCCCAGCATTTT
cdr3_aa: CASNPQGKGQPQHF

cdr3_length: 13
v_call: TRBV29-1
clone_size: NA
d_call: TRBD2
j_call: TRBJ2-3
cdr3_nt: TGCAGCGTTGGAGGACTAGCCACAGATACGCAGTATTTT
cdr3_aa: CSVGGLATDTQYF

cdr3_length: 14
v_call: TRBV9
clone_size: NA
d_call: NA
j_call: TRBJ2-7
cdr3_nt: TGTGCCAGCAGCGTAGGAGGGTCGAGCTACGAGCAGTACTTC
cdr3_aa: CASSVGGSSYEQYF

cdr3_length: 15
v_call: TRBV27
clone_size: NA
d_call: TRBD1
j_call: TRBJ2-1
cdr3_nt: TGTGCCAGCAGTCCAGACAGGGGTCTGCCTAACCAGCAGTTCTTC
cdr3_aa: CASSPDRGLPNQQFF

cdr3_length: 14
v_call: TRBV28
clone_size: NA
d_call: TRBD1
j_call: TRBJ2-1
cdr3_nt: TGTGCCAGCAGTTTATATTCAGGGGGCAATGAGCAGTTCTTC
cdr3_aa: CASSLYSGGNEQFF

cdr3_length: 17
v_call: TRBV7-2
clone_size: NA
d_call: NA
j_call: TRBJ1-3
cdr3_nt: TGTGCCAGCAGTCAACTTGGACAGATTATCTCTGGAAACACCATATATTTT
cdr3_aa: CASSQLGQIISGNTIYF

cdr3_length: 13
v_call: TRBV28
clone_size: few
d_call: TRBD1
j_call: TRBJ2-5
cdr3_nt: TGTGCCAGCAGGCCACAGGGGAAAGAGACCCAGTACTTC
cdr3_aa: CASRPQGKETQYF

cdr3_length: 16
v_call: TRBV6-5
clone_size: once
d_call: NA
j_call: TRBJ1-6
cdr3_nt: TGTGCCAGCAGTTACCAGGGTAACTCCTATAATTCACCCCTCCACTTT
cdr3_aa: CASSYQGNSYNSPLHF

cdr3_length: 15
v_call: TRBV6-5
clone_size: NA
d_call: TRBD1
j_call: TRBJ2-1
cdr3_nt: TGTGCCAGCACCGACAGGGGTTTATCCTACAATGAGCAGTTCTTC
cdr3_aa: CASTDRGLSYNEQFF

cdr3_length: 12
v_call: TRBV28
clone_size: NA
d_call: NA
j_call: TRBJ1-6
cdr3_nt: TGTGCCAGCAGTGACTCTAATTCACCCCTCCACTTT
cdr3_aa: CASSDSNSPLHF

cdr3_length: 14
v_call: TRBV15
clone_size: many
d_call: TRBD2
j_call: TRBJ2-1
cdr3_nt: TGTGCCACCCCCGAGCTAGCGGGAGAGAATGAGCAGTTCTTC
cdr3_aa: CATPELAGENEQFF

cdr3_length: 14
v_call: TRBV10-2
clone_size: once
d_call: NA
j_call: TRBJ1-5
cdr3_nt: TGCGCCAGCAGTTCCCCAGGGAGCAATCAGCCCCAGCATTTT
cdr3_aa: CASSSPGSNQPQHF

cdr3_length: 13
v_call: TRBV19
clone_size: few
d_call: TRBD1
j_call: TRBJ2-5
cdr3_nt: TGTGCCAGCGCCCAGGGGGCGGGAGAGACCCAGTACTTC
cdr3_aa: CASAQGAGETQYF

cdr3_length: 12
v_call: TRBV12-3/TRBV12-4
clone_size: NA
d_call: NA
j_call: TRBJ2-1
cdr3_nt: TGTGCCAGCAGTGTAACTAGCCATGAGCAGTTCTTC
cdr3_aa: CASSVTSHEQFF

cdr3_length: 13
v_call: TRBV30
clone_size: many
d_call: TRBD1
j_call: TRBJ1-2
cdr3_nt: TGTGCCTGGAGTCGGGACAGGCCGCGTGGCTACACCTTC
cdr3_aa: CAWSRDRPRGYTF

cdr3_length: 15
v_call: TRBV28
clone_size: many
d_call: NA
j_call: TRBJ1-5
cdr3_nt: TGTGCCAGCAGTTTTTGGGCAGCTAGCAATCAGCCCCAGCATTTT
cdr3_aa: CASSFWAASNQPQHF

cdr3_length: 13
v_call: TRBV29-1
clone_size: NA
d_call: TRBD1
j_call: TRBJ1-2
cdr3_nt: TGCAGCGTTGCAGGACAGGGGATTTATGGCTACACCTTC
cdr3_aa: CSVAGQGIYGYTF

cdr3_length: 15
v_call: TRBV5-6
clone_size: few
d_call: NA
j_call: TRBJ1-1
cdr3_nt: TGTGCCAGCAGCTTGCTGGGCAGAAGTAACACTGAAGCTTTCTTT
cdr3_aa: CASSLLGRSNTEAFF

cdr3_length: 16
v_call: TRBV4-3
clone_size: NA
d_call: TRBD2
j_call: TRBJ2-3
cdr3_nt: TGCGCCAGCAGCCACTCTAGCGGGGGAGTAACAGATACGCAGTATTTT
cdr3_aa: CASSHSSGGVTDTQYF

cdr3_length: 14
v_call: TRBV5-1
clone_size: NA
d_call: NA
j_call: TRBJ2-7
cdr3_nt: TGCGCCAGCAGCTTCTCCAGGGGTCCCTACGAGCAGTACTTC
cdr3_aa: CASSFSRGPYEQYF

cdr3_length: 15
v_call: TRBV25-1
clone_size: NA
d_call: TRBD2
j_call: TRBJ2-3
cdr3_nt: TGTGCCAGCAGTAGACTAGCGGGAGTTGAAGATACGCAGTATTTT
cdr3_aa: CASSRLAGVEDTQYF

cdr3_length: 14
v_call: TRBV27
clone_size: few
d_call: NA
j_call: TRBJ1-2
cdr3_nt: TGTGCCAGCAGTTTATCGAGAGGGTCCTACGGCTACACCTTC
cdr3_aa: CASSLSRGSYGYTF

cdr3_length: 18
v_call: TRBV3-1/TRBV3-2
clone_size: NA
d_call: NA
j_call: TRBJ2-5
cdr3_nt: TGTGCCAGCAGCACTTATTCGATTGGGGGCTTTCGCCAAGAGACCCAGTACTTC
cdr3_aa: CASSTYSIGGFRQETQYF

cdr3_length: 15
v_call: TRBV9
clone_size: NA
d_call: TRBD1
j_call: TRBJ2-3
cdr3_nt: TGTGCCAGCAGCGACAGGACAGGGAAGTCAGATACGCAGTATTTT
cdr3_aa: CASSDRTGKSDTQYF

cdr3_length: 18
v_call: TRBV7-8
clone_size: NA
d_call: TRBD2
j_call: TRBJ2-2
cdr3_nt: TGTGCCAGCAGCCCCCGACTAGCGGGGGGGCCGAACACCGGGGAGCTGTTTTTT
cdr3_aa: CASSPRLAGGPNTGELFF

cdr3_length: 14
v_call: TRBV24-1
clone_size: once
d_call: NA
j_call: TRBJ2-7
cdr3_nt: TGTGCCACCAGTGATCCAGGGGCTACCAACGAGCAGTACTTC
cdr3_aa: CATSDPGATNEQYF

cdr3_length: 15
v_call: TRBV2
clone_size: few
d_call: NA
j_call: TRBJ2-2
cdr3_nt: TGTGCCAGCAGTGCAACGGGTAGGAACACCGGGGAGCTGTTTTTT
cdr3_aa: CASSATGRNTGELFF

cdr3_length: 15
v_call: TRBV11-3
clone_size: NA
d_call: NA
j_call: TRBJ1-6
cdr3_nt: TGTGCCAGCAGCCTCGGGGACTCCTATAATTCACCCCTCCACTTT
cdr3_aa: CASSLGDSYNSPLHF

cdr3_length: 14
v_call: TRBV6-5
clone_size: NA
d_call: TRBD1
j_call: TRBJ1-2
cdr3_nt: TGTGCCAGCAGGAGGGGACAGGGTAACTATGGCTACACCTTC
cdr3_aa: CASRRGQGNYGYTF

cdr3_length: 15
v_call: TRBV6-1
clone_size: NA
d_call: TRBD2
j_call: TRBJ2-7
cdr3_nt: TGTGCCAGCAGTTCTCTAGCGGGGTACTCCTACGAGCAGTACTTC
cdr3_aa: CASSSLAGYSYEQYF

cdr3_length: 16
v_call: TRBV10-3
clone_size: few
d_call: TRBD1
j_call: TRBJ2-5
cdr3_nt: TGTGCCAACCATTGGACAGGGGGCTACTCCCAAGAGACCCAGTACTTC
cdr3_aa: CANHWTGGYSQETQYF

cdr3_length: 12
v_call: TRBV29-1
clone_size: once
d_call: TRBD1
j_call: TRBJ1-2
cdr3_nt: TGCAGCTCAGAGACAGGGAACTATGGCTACACCTTC
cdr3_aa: CSSETGNYGYTF

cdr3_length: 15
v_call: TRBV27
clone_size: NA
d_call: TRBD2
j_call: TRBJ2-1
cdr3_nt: TGTGCCAGCAGAATACTAGCGGGAGGGAGGAATGAGCAGTTCTTC
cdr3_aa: CASRILAGGRNEQFF

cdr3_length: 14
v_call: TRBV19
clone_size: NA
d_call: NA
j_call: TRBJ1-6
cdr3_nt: TGTGCCAGTAGAATACAGGGTCGAAGTTCACCCCTCCACTTT
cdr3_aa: CASRIQGRSSPLHF

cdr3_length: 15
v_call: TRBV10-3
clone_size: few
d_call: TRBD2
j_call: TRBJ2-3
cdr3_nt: TGTGCCATCAGTGAAGGACTAGCGGGAGTAGATACGCAGTATTTT
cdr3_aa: CAISEGLAGVDTQYF

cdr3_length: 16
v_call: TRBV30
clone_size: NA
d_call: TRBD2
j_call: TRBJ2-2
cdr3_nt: TGTGCCTGGAGGCGCTGGACTAGCGGAAACACCGGGGAGCTGTTTTTT
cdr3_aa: CAWRRWTSGNTGELFF

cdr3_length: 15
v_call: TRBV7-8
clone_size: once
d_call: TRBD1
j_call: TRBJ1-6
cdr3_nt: TGTGCCAGCAGCTTGGGACAGGGGACTAATTCACCCCTCCACTTT
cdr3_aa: CASSLGQGTNSPLHF

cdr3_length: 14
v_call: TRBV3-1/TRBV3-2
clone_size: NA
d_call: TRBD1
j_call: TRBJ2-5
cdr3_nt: TGTGCCAGCACCGGGACAGTGACGGGAGAGACCCAGTACTTC
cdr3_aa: CASTGTVTGETQYF

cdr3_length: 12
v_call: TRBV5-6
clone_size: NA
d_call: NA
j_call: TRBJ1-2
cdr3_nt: TGTGCCAGCAGCTCTAAACACTATGGCTACACCTTC
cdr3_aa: CASSSKHYGYTF

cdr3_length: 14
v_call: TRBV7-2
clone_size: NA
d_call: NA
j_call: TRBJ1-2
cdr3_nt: TGTGCCAGCAGCTTGGAGGGGAGGCTCTATGGCTACACCTTC
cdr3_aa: CASSLEGRLYGYTF

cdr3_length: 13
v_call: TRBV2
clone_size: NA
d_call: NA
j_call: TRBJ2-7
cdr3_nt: TGTGCCAGCAGTGGGGCGCAGCTTTACGAGCAGTACTTC
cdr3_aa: CASSGAQLYEQYF

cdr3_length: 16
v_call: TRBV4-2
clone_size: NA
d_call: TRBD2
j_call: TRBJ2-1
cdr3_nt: TGTGCCAGCAGCCAAGCCGGGACTAGCGGGATCAATGAGCAGTTCTTC
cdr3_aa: CASSQAGTSGINEQFF

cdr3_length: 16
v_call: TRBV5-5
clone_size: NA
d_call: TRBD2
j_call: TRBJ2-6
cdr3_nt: TGTGCCAGCAGCCGGGGGGGCGGCTCTGGGGCCAACGTCCTGACTTTC
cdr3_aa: CASSRGGGSGANVLTF

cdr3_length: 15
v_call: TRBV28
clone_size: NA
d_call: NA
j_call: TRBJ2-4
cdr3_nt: TGTGCCAGCAGTTCACAGGGAAAGGGAGTAGACATTCAGTACTTC
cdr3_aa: CASSSQGKGVDIQYF

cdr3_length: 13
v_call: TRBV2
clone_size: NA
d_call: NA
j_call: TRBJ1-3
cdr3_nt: TGTGCCAGCAGTGTACAGGATGGAAACACCATATATTTT
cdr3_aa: CASSVQDGNTIYF

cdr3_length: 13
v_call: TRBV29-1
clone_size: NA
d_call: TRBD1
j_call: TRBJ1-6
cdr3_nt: TGCAGCGTGGGGACAGGAGTTAATTCACCCCTCCACTTT
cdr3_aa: CSVGTGVNSPLHF

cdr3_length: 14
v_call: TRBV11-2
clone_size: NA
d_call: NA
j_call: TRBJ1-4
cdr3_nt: TGTGCCAGCAGCTTAGGGAGAACTAATGAAAAACTGTTTTTT
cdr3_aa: CASSLGRTNEKLFF

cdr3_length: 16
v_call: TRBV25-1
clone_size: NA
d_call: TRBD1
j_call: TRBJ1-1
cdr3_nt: TGTGCCAGCAGTGAACTCGGGACAGGACCGAACACTGAAGCTTTCTTT
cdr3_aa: CASSELGTGPNTEAFF

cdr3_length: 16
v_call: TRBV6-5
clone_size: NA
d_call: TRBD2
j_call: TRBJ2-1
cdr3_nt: TGTGCCAGCAGTTACGGTGGGCTAGCGGGAATCGATGAGCAGTTCTTC
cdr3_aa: CASSYGGLAGIDEQFF

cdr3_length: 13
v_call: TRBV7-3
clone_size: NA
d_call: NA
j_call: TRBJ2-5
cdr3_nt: TGTGCCAGCAGCTCCTCTCCCCAAGAGACCCAGTACTTC
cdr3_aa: CASSSSPQETQYF

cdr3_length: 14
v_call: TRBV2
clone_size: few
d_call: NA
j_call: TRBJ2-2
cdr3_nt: TGTGCCAGCAGTCTATACGGGAACACCGGGGAGCTGTTTTTT
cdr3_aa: CASSLYGNTGELFF

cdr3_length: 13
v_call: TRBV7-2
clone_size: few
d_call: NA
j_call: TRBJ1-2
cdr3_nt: TGTGCCAGCAGTTCCTACAGGGACTATGGCTACACCTTC
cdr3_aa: CASSSYRDYGYTF

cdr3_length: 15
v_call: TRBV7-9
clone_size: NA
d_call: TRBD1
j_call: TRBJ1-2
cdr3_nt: TGTGCCAGCAGCGCCGGACAGGGGGCTAACTATGGCTACACCTTC
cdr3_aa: CASSAGQGANYGYTF

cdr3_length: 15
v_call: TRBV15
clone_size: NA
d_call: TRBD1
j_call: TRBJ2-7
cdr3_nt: TGTGCCACCAGCAGAGAGGGACAGGGCTCCTACGAGCAGTACTTC
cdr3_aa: CATSREGQGSYEQYF